Listed below are T cell receptor beta chains from one sample, sequenced in a study of neoadjuvant nivolumab and ipilimumab in lung cancer. Clones were read by immunoSEQ multiplex PCR, and TCRdb kept only the in-frame ones, dropping some. The data show 25,000 to 30,000 clones, about 76% seen once. Sample: tumor tissue, taken after neoadjuvant nivolumab, alone or with ipilimumab, at or shortly before surgery. The receptors originated from an adult with non-small cell lung cancer. Each CDR3 is given with its conserved first and last residue. A D gene is named only where the DNA matches it firmly. A clone size is listed for some rows: how often the clone was seen (once, few, many), or a class if it is expanded.

d_gene	v_gene	abundance	j_gene	CDR3nt	CDR3aa
NA	TRBV28	NA	TRBJ1-2	TGTGCCAGCAGTTTGGGTGGGGGTAACTATGGCTACACCTTC	CASSLGGGNYGYTF
NA	TRBV4-1	NA	TRBJ1-5	TGCGCCAGCAGCCAAGCACAGACGGGCAATCAGCCCCAGCATTTT	CASSQAQTGNQPQHF
TRBD2	TRBV9	NA	TRBJ2-1	TGTGCCAGCAGCGTCGGCGGGGGGAGTACTAATGAGCAGTTCTTC	CASSVGGGSTNEQFF
TRBD2	TRBV7-2	NA	TRBJ2-7	TGTGCCAGCAGCTCGAAGACTAGCGGTCCCTACGAGCAGTACTTC	CASSSKTSGPYEQYF
NA	TRBV11-2	NA	TRBJ2-5	TGTGCCAGCAGCTTAGGGCGGCAAGAGACCCAGTACTTC	CASSLGRQETQYF
NA	TRBV10-1	once	TRBJ2-2	TGCGCCAGCAGTCAGGACCCCCGCACCGGGGAGCTGTTTTTT	CASSQDPRTGELFF
TRBD1	TRBV18	once	TRBJ2-5	TGTGCCAGCTCACCGATCGGCTCGGGACAGGGATGGTGGGAGACCCAGTACTTC	CASSPIGSGQGWWETQYF
NA	TRBV11-2	NA	TRBJ1-1	TGTGCCAGCAGCTCCTACAGGAGCCCCATGAACACTGAAGCTTTCTTT	CASSSYRSPMNTEAFF
TRBD1	TRBV7-9	few	TRBJ1-6	TGTGCCAGCAGTCTAGGGGGCCAGGGGATACTCCACTTT	CASSLGGQGILHF
TRBD1	TRBV5-1	NA	TRBJ2-1	TGCGCCAGCAGCTTGTATGGATACAGGGGGCCCTACAATGAGCAGTTCTTC	CASSLYGYRGPYNEQFF
TRBD1	TRBV19	NA	TRBJ2-5	TGTGCCAGTGGAAGCAGGGGGCAACGGGGAGAGACCCAGTACTTC	CASGSRGQRGETQYF
TRBD1	TRBV6-6	NA	TRBJ1-5	TGTGCCAGCAGCGAACAGGGGTGGGGTCAGCCCCAGCATTTT	CASSEQGWGQPQHF
NA	TRBV20-1	NA	TRBJ2-3	TGCAGTGCGGGGATCACAGATACGCAGTATTTT	CSAGITDTQYF
NA	TRBV19	NA	TRBJ1-4	TGTGCCAGTAGTGTCGGGACCGAGGATCTGTTTTTT	CASSVGTEDLFF
TRBD1	TRBV18	NA	TRBJ1-6	TGTGCCAGCTCACCCACAGGGGGCGAGTCACCCCTCCACTTT	CASSPTGGESPLHF
NA	TRBV27	NA	TRBJ2-1	TGTGCCACCGCTAGCTTCCATGAGCAGTTCTTC	CATASFHEQFF
TRBD1	TRBV10-1	few	TRBJ1-1	TGCGCCAGCAGTGCTCTTCAGGGGGCCGCTGAAGCTTTCTTT	CASSALQGAAEAFF
NA	TRBV5-1	NA	TRBJ2-5	TGCGCCAGCAGCAGGAGACTGATCCAAGAGACCCAGTACTTC	CASSRRLIQETQYF
NA	TRBV2	medium-sized	TRBJ2-7	TGTGCCAGCAGTGAAGGGGCACGGACCTACGAGCAGTACTTC	CASSEGARTYEQYF
NA	TRBV11-2	NA	TRBJ2-7	TGTGCCAGCAGCACCCCGCCGACAGTCTACGAGCAGTACTTC	CASSTPPTVYEQYF
NA	TRBV5-1	NA	TRBJ2-5	TGCGCCAGCAGCTTGGGACAGGGAGGGCCAGAGACCCAGTACTTC	CASSLGQGGPETQYF
TRBD2	TRBV6-5	few	TRBJ2-7	TGTGCCAGCAGTCCAGGCGGGGGGTTCTCCTACGAGCAGTACTTC	CASSPGGGFSYEQYF
TRBD1	TRBV7-2	NA	TRBJ2-7	TGTGCCAGCAGCCGCGGGGACAGGGCCGAGCAGTACTTC	CASSRGDRAEQYF
TRBD2	TRBV2	few	TRBJ2-1	TGTGCCAGCAGTGTCGTAGCGGGGGCCCCCAATGAGCAGTTCTTC	CASSVVAGAPNEQFF
NA	TRBV5-1	NA	TRBJ1-1	TGCGCCAGCAGCTTGTCGGGGGAAGATGAAGCTTTCTTT	CASSLSGEDEAFF
TRBD1	TRBV30	NA	TRBJ1-2	TGTGCCTGGAGTCCCCTCGCTCTGACAGGGTCCTATGGCTACACCTTC	CAWSPLALTGSYGYTF
NA	TRBV4-1	NA	TRBJ1-4	TGCGCCAGCAGCCAGGGGTCAGATCCTCCTAATGAAAAACTGTTTTTT	CASSQGSDPPNEKLFF
TRBD1	TRBV19	few	TRBJ1-1	TGTGCCAGTAACGTCGACAGGGATACTGAAGCTTTCTTT	CASNVDRDTEAFF
NA	TRBV6-5	NA	TRBJ1-6	TGTGCCAGCAGTTACGGCACAGCCAGGGGTTTAGCCCTCCACTTT	CASSYGTARGLALHF
NA	TRBV30	NA	TRBJ2-7	TGTGCCTGGAGTGTACGGGTAAGCTACGAGCAGTACTTC	CAWSVRVSYEQYF
NA	TRBV29-1	few	TRBJ2-5	TGCAGCGTGCCCCAGGGTGAGACCCAGTACTTC	CSVPQGETQYF
NA	TRBV28	NA	TRBJ2-2	TGTGCCAGCAGTTTACCCCAGGGGCTGGGGACCGGGGAGCTGTTTTTT	CASSLPQGLGTGELFF
NA	TRBV6-6	NA	TRBJ2-1	TGTGCCAGCAGTTACTCGACGGGTAATGAGCAGTTCTTC	CASSYSTGNEQFF
TRBD2	TRBV4-2	NA	TRBJ2-3	TGTGCCAGCAGCTTAAGCGGGGGGGCCGGAGCAGATACGCAGTATTTT	CASSLSGGAGADTQYF
NA	TRBV29-1	NA	TRBJ1-1	TGCAGCGTCCGAGGAGACGCTGCTGAAGCTTTCTTT	CSVRGDAAEAFF
NA	TRBV2	NA	TRBJ1-1	TGTGCCAGCAATACAGGGAACACTGAAGCTTTCTTT	CASNTGNTEAFF
NA	TRBV9	few	TRBJ2-5	TGTGCCAGCAGCGCACCCAGAGGGGACCCTTATGAGACCCAGTACTTC	CASSAPRGDPYETQYF